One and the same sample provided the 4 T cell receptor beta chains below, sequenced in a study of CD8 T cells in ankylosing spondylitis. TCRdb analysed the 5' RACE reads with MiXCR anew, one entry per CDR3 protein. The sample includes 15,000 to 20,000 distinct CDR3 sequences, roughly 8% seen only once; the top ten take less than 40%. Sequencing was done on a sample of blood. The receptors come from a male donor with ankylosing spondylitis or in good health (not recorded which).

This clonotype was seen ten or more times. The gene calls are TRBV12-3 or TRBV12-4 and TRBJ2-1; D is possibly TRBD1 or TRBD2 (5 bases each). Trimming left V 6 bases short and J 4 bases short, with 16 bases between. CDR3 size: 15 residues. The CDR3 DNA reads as TGTGCCAGCAGCGGTCCGGGACGCGATTACAATGAGCAGTTCTTC. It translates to CASSGPGRDYNEQFF.

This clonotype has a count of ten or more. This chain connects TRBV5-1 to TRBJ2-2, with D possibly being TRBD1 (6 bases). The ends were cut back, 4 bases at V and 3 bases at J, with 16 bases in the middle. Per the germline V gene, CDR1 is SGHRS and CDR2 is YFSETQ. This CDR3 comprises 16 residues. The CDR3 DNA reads TGCGCCAGCAGCCCCCTAACAGGGCGTGACACCGGGGAGCTGTTTTTT. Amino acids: CASSPLTGRDTGELFF.

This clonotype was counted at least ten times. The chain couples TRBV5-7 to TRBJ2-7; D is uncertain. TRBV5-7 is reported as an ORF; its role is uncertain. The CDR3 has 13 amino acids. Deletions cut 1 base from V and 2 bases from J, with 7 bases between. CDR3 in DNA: TGTGCCAGCAGCTTGACAGAAACCTACGAGCAGTACGTC. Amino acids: CASSLTETYEQYV.

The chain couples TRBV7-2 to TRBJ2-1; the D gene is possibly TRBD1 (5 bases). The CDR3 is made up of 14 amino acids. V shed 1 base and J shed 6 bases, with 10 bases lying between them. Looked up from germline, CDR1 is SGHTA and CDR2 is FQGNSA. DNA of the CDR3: TGTGCCAGCAGCTTAGTGACAGAGACCAATGAGCAGTTCTTC. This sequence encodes CASSLVTETNEQFF. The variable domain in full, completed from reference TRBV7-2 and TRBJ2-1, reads GAGVSQSPSNKVTEKGKDVELRCDPISGHTALYWYRQSLGQGLEFLIYFQGNSAPDKSGLPSDRFSAERTGGSVSTLTIQRTQQEDSAVYLCASSLVTETNEQFFGPGTRLTVL.